This T cell receptor (beta chain) emerged from a study of T cell responses to AZD1222 COVID-19 vaccine. Points from the study as a whole: Repertoires were collected only later (after the peak T cell response had occurred). Unmutated regions of variants are reportedly targeted by nearly half of spike-specific TCRs. Seropositive status at baseline applied to only five to seven AZD1222 recipients. Rises in breadth and depth of Spike-specific TCRs came after two AZD1222 doses.

This CDR3 comprises 14 residues. The germline gives CDR1 LGHDT, CDR2 YNNKEL (reference sequence). The ends were cut back, 3 bases at V and 4 bases at J, with 13 bases in the middle. This clone appeared once. Its target is unknown. Sequencing used immunoSEQ multiplex PCR; TCRdb keeps in-frame clones, though not all of them. This table holds around 170,000 clones, about 91% found once. This specimen was peripheral blood, taken on day 0 of AZD1222 vaccination. The V call is TRBV3-1 (or the pseudogene TRBV3-2), the J call TRBJ2-7; TRBD1 might be the D (6 bases). The sequence was collected from an adult in good health. The CDR3 loop reads CASSQDSPGYEQYF. The DNA for the CDR3 is TGTGCCAGCAGCCAGGACAGCCCGGGGTACGAGCAGTACTTC.